This entry describes one T cell receptor beta chain. As yet, its antigen is unknown. The data were obtained in a study of STAT5B mutations in CD4+ large granular lymphocyte leukemia. Study-wide results and limits: Top patient clones used TRBV06 genes more often: 8/27 versus 2/35 in controls.

Clones were read by immunoSEQ multiplex PCR, and TCRdb kept only the in-frame ones, dropping some. The sample lists fewer than 30,000 clones, over 70% occurring once. CDR1 is SGHTS, CDR2 YDEGEE, per germline. The CDR3 extends over 15 amino acids. Trimming removed 1 base from V and 3 bases from J; junction bases left unmatched: 1. Control samples were healthy donors' buffy coats. This chain uses TRBV5-8 with TRBJ2-5; TRBD2 aligns across 12 bases. The TCR sequence derives from a human donor in good health. The sample taken for sequencing was CD4+ T cells from blood buffy coats. CDR3 region: CASSLLAGGKETQYF. The CDR3 nucleotides read TGTGCCAGCAGCTTGCTAGCGGGGGGGAAAGAGACCCAGTACTTC.